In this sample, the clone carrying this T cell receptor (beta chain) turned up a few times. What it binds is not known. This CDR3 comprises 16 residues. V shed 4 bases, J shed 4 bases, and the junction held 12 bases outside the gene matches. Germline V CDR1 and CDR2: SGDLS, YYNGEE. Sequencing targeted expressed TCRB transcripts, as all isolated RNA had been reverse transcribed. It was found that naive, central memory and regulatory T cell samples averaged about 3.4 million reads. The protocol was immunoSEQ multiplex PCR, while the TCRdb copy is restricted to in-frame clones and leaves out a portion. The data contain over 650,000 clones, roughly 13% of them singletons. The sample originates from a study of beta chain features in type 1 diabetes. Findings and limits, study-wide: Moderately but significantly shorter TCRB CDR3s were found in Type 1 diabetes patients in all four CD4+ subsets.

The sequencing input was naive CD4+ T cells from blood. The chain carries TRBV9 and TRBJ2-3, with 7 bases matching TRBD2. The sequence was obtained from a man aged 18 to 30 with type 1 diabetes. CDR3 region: CASSPRGAGTADTQYF. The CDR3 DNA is TGTGCCAGCAGCCCCCGGGGAGCGGGGACCGCAGATACGCAGTATTTT.